This entry concerns a single T cell receptor beta chain. Its target is unknown. This CDR3 has 18 amino acids. V dropped 5 bases and J dropped 3; count of bases not matched to a gene: 15. CDR1 is SGHVS and CDR2 is FQNEAQ in the germline V gene. Construction of TCR beta libraries was performed using quantitative 5'-RACE with molecular barcodes. TCRdb reprocessed the 5' RACE reads via MiXCR and lists one record per CDR3 protein. The sample lists about 360,000 distinct CDR3 sequences, roughly 22% occurring once. These data are taken from a study of CD8 T cells in ankylosing spondylitis. General study findings and limits: A motif in TCR beta, a set of about 8 highly homologous variants, appeared characteristic of ankylosing spondylitis blood. From matched ankylosing spondylitis synovial fluid, disease-linked clones were reportedly recovered at significantly enriched levels.

This clonotype was obtained from a male donor with ankylosing spondylitis or in good health (not recorded which). Sequencing input: blood, either unsorted or a sorted T cell fraction (not recorded which). The V and J genes are TRBV7-8 and TRBJ2-2, with TRBD1 matching over 7 bases. CDR3: CASSLFYATGSDTGELFF. DNA of the CDR3: TGTGCCAGCAGCCTTTTCTACGCGACAGGGTCGGACACCGGGGAGCTGTTTTTT. Combining the CDR3 with reference TRBV7-8 and TRBJ2-2 gives the whole variable domain GAGVSQSPRYKVAKRGQDVALRCDPISGHVSLFWYQQALGQGPEFLTYFQNEAQLDKSGLPSDRFFAERPEGSVSTLKIQRTQQEDSAVYLCASSLFYATGSDTGELFFGEGSRLTVL.